This T cell receptor beta chain was sequenced in a study of blood T cell repertoires in COVID-19. Study-level information: COVID-19 samples, acute and convalescent, were from the United States, Italy and Spain. The cDNA or gDNA used as material had been derived from T cells, B-cell-depleted T cells, or PBMCs.

The germline gives CDR1 LGHNA, CDR2 YNFKEQ. V lost 0 bases and J 1 base, leaving 9 bases between the germline ends. This CDR3 contains 16 residues. In the original processing: Reference gene primers were amplified, and this amplification served to estimate nucleated cell counts. The method was immunoSEQ multiplex PCR; TCRdb's version includes in-frame clones alone and lacks a portion of them. That table is the source of V, J and clone size, and D and trimming were worked out from the DNA. The sample yields about 60,000 clones, roughly four fifths seen once. The chain uses TRBV4-2 and TRBJ2-2; D call uncertain. The sample consisted of peripheral blood. This clonotype was obtained from a man aged 55 to 70 with acute or convalescent COVID-19. The CDR3 coding sequence is TGTGCCAGCAGCCAAGAAGTGTTCGGGAACACCGGGGAGCTGTTTTTT. Encoded protein: CASSQEVFGNTGELFF.